Following are 15 T cell receptor beta chains from one sample sequenced in a study of T cell responses to AZD1222 COVID-19 vaccine (dated by TCRdb to the early 2020s). Library prep was done by the immunoSEQ multiplex PCR assay. TCRdb's version of the immuneACCESS table is confined to in-frame rearrangements and falls short of the full clone set. An unresolved V gene accounts for under half of the shortfall where checked; the remainder is of unknown origin. The sample table lists 250,000 to 300,000 clones, 94% of them with a count of one. The top ten clonotypes cover less than 0.6% of the sample. What the time point label conveys for this sample: about 28 days (+/-7) after the second vaccine dose. Here the sequenced sample was peripheral blood, taken 28 days after the second AZD1222 dose. These TCRs come from an adult who received the AZD1222 COVID-19 vaccine.

The genes are TRBV28 and TRBJ1-1; no clear D. The germline V gene has CDR1 MDHEN and CDR2 SYDVKM. The CDR3 contains 13 residues. V dropped 7 bases and J dropped 7 bases, with 16 bases sitting between them. This chain's CDR3 is CASTLPGGREAFF. The DNA for the CDR3 is TGTGCCAGCACTTTGCCGGGCGGGCGTGAAGCTTTCTTT.

This chain connects TRBV12-3 or TRBV12-4 to TRBJ2-5; D may be TRBD1 (5 bases). The ends were cut back, 3 bases at V and 5 bases at J, with 10 bases in the middle. The CDR3 is 13 residues long. CDR3 residues: CASSLVGAETQYF. CDR3 DNA: TGTGCCAGCAGTTTGGTAGGGGCCGAGACCCAGTACTTC.

The CDR3 DNA follows: TGTGCCAGCAGTTTATATGGCTGGACCTACGAGCAGTACTTC. This translates into CASSLYGWTYEQYF. The rearrangement uses TRBV28 and TRBJ2-7; D not resolved. Trimming left V 1 base short and J 2 bases short, with 9 bases between. The CDR3 totals 14 residues. Per germline, CDR1 MDHEN and CDR2 SYDVKM.

The chain recombines TRBV6-1 with TRBJ1-4; 7 positions match TRBD1. Germline loops: CDR1 MNHNS, CDR2 SASEGT. The V gene end was trimmed by 4 bases and the J gene end by 4 bases; junction bases not matched to a gene: 9. CDR3 length equals 16 residues. The CDR3, as DNA: TGTGCCAGCAGTGGCCTAACGGGACAGCTTAATGAAAAACTGTTTTTT. Encoded protein: CASSGLTGQLNEKLFF.

V and J are TRBV15 and TRBJ1-2, with 11 nucleotides matching TRBD1. The germline gives CDR1 LNHNV, CDR2 YYDKDF (reference sequence). The V gene end was trimmed by 3 bases and the J gene end by 4 bases; junction bases not matched to a gene: 1. CDR3 size: 14 residues. The CDR3 DNA reads TGTGCCACCAGCAGGGGACAGGGGGGCTATGGCTACACCTTC. It encodes CATSRGQGGYGYTF.

This sequence joins TRBV19 and TRBJ1-4; 10 bases agree with TRBD1. This CDR3 is built from 14 residues. J was trimmed by 8 bases and V by 8 bases; bases with no gene match: 8. The germline V gene encodes CDR1 LNHDA and CDR2 SQIVND (reference sequence). The CDR3 DNA is TGTGCCAGTCACCTGACAGGGGGCAGGGAAAAACTGTTTTTT. Encoded protein: CASHLTGGREKLFF. The variable domain in full, with the rest retrieved from reference TRBV19 and TRBJ1-4, is DGGITQSPKYLFRKEGQNVTLSCEQNLNHDAMYWYRQDPGQGLRLIYYSQIVNDFQKGDIAEGYSVSREKKESFPLTVTSAQKNPTAFYLCASHLTGGREKLFFGSGTQLSVL.

The CDR3 DNA reads as TGTGCCAGCAGCTTATCGACAGGGGGTATGGGCGATGAGCAGTTCTTC. This codes for CASSLSTGGMGDEQFF. V usage is TRBV5-4 and J usage is TRBJ2-1; 9 bases agree with TRBD1. V was clipped by 2 bases and J by 8 bases; unmatched bases: 11. There are 16 residues in the CDR3. Per germline, CDR1 SGHNT and CDR2 YYREEE (reference sequence).

This clone was counted once. The chain combines TRBV28 with TRBJ2-1; TRBD2 matches 8 bases. Losses at the gene ends were 5 bases for V and 8 bases for J; bases not matched to a gene: 5. The CDR3 is 13 residues long. CDR1 and CDR2 (germline): MDHEN, SYDVKM. The CDR3 loop is CASSHGLAYEQFF. DNA for the CDR3: TGTGCCAGCAGTCATGGACTAGCCTATGAGCAGTTCTTC. The full variable domain, in which reference TRBV28 and TRBJ2-1 provide the parts outside the CDR3, is DVKVTQSSRYLVKRTGEKVFLECVQDMDHENMFWYRQDPGLGLRLIYFSYDVKMKEKGDIPEGYSVSREKKERFSLILESASTNQTSMYLCASSHGLAYEQFFGPGTRLTVL.

As for this clone: The same CDR3 can be traced to other DNA sequences in this sample. The chain employs TRBV6-6 and TRBJ1-2, with D possibly matching TRBD1 (6 bases). Trimming removed 6 bases from V and 2 bases from J, with 10 bases in between. Per the germline V gene, CDR1 is MNHNY and CDR2 is SVGAGI (reference sequence). The CDR3 is made up of 13 amino acids. The CDR3 region is CASSSDRNYGYTF. The CDR3 DNA is TGTGCCAGCAGCTCGGACAGAAACTATGGCTACACCTTC.

This rearrangement joins TRBV7-2 to TRBJ1-1, with D uncertain. Germline values: CDR1 SGHTA, CDR2 FQGNSA. Trimming shortened V by 7 bases and J by 8 bases, and 8 bases separated the two germline ends. The CDR3 runs 10 residues. CDR3 sequence (DNA): TGTGCCAGCACCCTCGTCGAAGCTTTCTTT. Translated, it gives CASTLVEAFF.

This chain links TRBV9 with TRBJ2-1, with D perhaps TRBD2 (5 bases). CDR1 is SGDLS, CDR2 YYNGEE, per germline. The CDR3 is 14 amino acids. The germline V and J ends were trimmed by 0 bases and 9 bases, with 13 bases remaining between them. CDR3 nucleotides: TGTGCCAGCAGCGTAGGCGGGTCCGAGGGTGAGCAGTTCTTC. This sequence encodes CASSVGGSEGEQFF.

The V and J genes are TRBV19 and TRBJ1-2; 10 nucleotides agree with TRBD1. From germline, CDR1 is LNHDA and CDR2 SQIVND (reference sequence). The CDR3 is 15 residues long. Trimming removed 9 bases from V and 4 bases from J; junction bases left unmatched: 11. As DNA, the CDR3 is TGTGCCAGCCTCCCGACAGGGGGCTTCGTCTATGGCTACACCTTC. This translates into CASLPTGGFVYGYTF.

The V call is TRBV18, the J call TRBJ1-4; 8 positions agree with TRBD1. CDR1 is KGHSH, CDR2 LQKENI, per germline. CDR3 length: 14 amino acids. The V gene end was trimmed by 2 bases and the J gene end by 8 bases; junction bases not matched to a gene: 4. The CDR3 spells CASSPGQGGEKLFF. The CDR3 bases are TGTGCCAGCTCACCAGGACAGGGAGGAGAAAAACTGTTTTTT.

The chain links TRBV18 to TRBJ2-1, with 10 nucleotides matching TRBD1. The ends lost 3 bases at V and 10 bases at J; junction bases unmatched: 3. Germline CDR1 KGHSH, CDR2 LQKENI. This CDR3 spans 13 amino acids. CDR3 residues: CASSPGQGGEQFF. As DNA, the CDR3 is TGTGCCAGCTCACCCGGACAGGGGGGGGAGCAGTTCTTC.

The CDR3 sequence: CASSPGTGYEQYF. CDR3 in DNA: TGTGCCAGCAGCCCCGGGACAGGCTACGAGCAGTACTTC. The V call is TRBV11-2, the J call TRBJ2-7, with TRBD1 identical over 8 bases. Germline CDR1 reads SGHAT; CDR2 reads FQNNGV. The CDR3 is made up of 13 amino acids. J lost 3 bases, V lost 5 bases, and 3 bases had no gene match.